This T cell receptor (beta chain) was identified in a study of beta chain features in type 1 diabetes. V was pared by 0 bases and J by 4 bases, with 9 bases between. Germline values: CDR1 MGHRA, CDR2 YSYEKL. The CDR3 has 14 residues. Investigators reverse transcribed all isolated RNA, so they sequenced expressed TCRB transcripts. Measured with immunoSEQ multiplex PCR; TCRdb has only the in-frame clones, and not every one. The sample carries about 110,000 clones, 40% recorded once. This receptor was taken from a woman between 18 and 29 years old in good health. This sequence joins TRBV4-1 and TRBJ1-2, with D perhaps matching TRBD1 (5 bases). The sample comprised stem cell memory CD4+ T cells from blood. CDR3 coding DNA: TGCGCCAGCAGCCAAGATCCGCAGGGCTATGGCTACACCTTC. Encoded protein: CASSQDPQGYGYTF.